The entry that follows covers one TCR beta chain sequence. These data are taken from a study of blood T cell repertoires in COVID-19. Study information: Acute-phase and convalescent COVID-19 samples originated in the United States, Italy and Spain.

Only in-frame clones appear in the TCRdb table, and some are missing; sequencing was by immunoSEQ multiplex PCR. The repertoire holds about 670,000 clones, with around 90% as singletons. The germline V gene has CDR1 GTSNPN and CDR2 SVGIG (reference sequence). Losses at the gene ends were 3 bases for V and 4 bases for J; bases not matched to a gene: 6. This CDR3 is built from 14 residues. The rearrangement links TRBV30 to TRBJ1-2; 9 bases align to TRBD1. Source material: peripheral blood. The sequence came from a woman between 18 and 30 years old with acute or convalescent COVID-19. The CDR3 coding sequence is TGTGCCTGGAGCATGGACAGGGGTGGCTATGGCTACACCTTC. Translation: CAWSMDRGGYGYTF.